This passage covers 24 T cell receptor beta chains from one sample sequenced in a study of shared clonotypes between healthy human individuals. This table comes from immunoSEQ multiplex PCR, and its TCRdb copy is limited to in-frame clones, with some not included. The sample lists 490,000 or so clones; around 80% were seen once. Material: PBMCs. The receptors here all came from a middle-aged woman in good health. Some clones in this sample may be carry-over from other donors' samples.

This clone has a single count. The CDR3 loop reads CASSLSRVNTGELFF. For the CDR3, the DNA is TGTGCCAGCAGCTTATCCAGGGTGAACACCGGGGAGCTGTTTTTT. V gene TRBV7-3 combines with J gene TRBJ2-2, with a tentative D call TRBD1 (5 bases). The CDR3 sequence is 15 residues long. The germline V gene encodes CDR1 SGHTA and CDR2 FQGTGA. Deletions cut 2 bases from V and 1 base from J, with 8 bases between.

This clone is a singleton in its sample. The chain is built from TRBV7-2 and TRBJ2-1, with 8 bases matching TRBD2. The CDR3 consists of 16 residues. Unmatched junction bases numbered 5, after V lost 1 base and J lost 3 bases. From germline, CDR1 is SGHTA and CDR2 FQGNSA. CDR3 region: CASSLVAGGNYNEQFF. DNA of the CDR3: TGTGCCAGCAGCTTAGTGGCGGGGGGTAACTACAATGAGCAGTTCTTC.

This clone was observed a single time. This chain connects TRBV14 to TRBJ2-7, with D possibly being TRBD2 (5 bases). The CDR3 runs 17 residues. Germline V lookup: CDR1 SGHDN, CDR2 FVKESK. V gave up 3 bases and J gave up 0 bases, with 18 bases separating them. Here the CDR3 reads CASSHRRSGGGSYEQYF. CDR3 bases: TGTGCCAGCAGCCACCGAAGGTCTGGAGGAGGCTCCTACGAGCAGTACTTC.

The V gene is TRBV4-3, the J gene TRBJ1-1; D possibly corresponds to TRBD1 (6 bases). CDR1 LGHNA and CDR2 YSLEER come from the germline V gene. Trimming stripped 0 bases from V and 8 bases from J, with 16 bases between. CDR3 length: 15 residues. The CDR3 DNA reads as TGCGCCAGCAGCCAAGACCAGGGAGGGGGGAGAGAAGCTTTCTTT. Its protein is CASSQDQGGGREAFF.

This chain uses TRBV11-2 with TRBJ2-3; 8 bases align to TRBD1. V lost 2 bases to trimming and J lost 5 bases; unmatched junction nucleotides: 6. The V gene's germline CDR1 is SGHAT and CDR2 FQNNGV. The CDR3 runs to 15 residues. The CDR3, as DNA: TGTGCCAGCAGCTTATCAGGGGGCCCGCAAGATACGCAGTATTTT. Its protein product is CASSLSGGPQDTQYF.

V and J are TRBV19 and TRBJ2-1, with D perhaps matching TRBD1 (6 bases). Germline CDR1 and CDR2: LNHDA and SQIVND (reference sequence). Trimming took 0 bases from V and 0 from J, leaving 9 bases between them. CDR3 length: 16 amino acids. CDR3 residues: CASSIEGANSYNEQFF. The CDR3 DNA follows: TGTGCCAGTAGTATAGAGGGGGCGAACTCCTACAATGAGCAGTTCTTC.

The rearrangement links TRBV27 to TRBJ1-1; possible D gene TRBD1, 5 bases. V was shortened by 8 bases and J by 8 bases, with 24 bases between the two germline ends. The germline V gene has CDR1 MNHEY and CDR2 SMNVEV (reference sequence). CDR3 size: 15 residues. Here the CDR3 DNA reads TGTGCCAGCGTATTCTGGGGGGGGTCCGTCTCGGAAGCTTTCTTT. Its protein product is CASVFWGGSVSEAFF.

J is TRBJ1-1 and V is TRBV6-5; TRBD1 might be the D (6 bases). This CDR3 has 13 amino acids. Trimming pared 5 bases from V and 7 bases from J, leaving 14 bases between. Germline V gives CDR1 MNHEY, CDR2 SVGAGI. The CDR3 protein is CASSGSTGFEAFF. The CDR3 region has the DNA TGTGCCAGCAGTGGATCGACAGGTTTTGAAGCTTTCTTT.

The rearrangement joins TRBV10-3 to TRBJ2-3, with D perhaps TRBD2 (5 bases). Germline V gene sequence: CDR1 ENHRY, CDR2 SYGVKD. The V and J ends lost 3 bases and 4 bases respectively, with 11 bases between them. This CDR3 spans 14 amino acids. The CDR3 is CAISDGADPDTQYF. The CDR3 bases are TGTGCCATCAGTGACGGAGCGGACCCAGATACGCAGTATTTT.

The chain carries TRBV7-6 and TRBJ1-5, with 8 nucleotides matching TRBD1. V lost 5 bases and J lost 3; bases outside the gene matches: 9. Germline CDR1 and CDR2: SGHVS and FNYEAQ. The CDR3 consists of 16 residues. The CDR3 is CASSRGTGLTNQPQHF. CDR3 DNA sequence: TGTGCCAGCAGCCGAGGGACAGGACTTACCAATCAGCCCCAGCATTTT.

This sequence joins TRBV6-1 and TRBJ1-5; D perhaps matches TRBD1 (5 bases). Between the trimmed V and J ends, which lost 7 bases and 7 bases, there was a span of 17 bases. The CDR3 covers 14 residues. The germline CDR1 and CDR2 sequences are MNHNS and SASEGT. The CDR3 DNA follows: TGTGCCAGCATTCGAGACGGACCAGGGCAGCCCCAGCATTTT. It encodes CASIRDGPGQPQHF.

The chain employs TRBV7-9 and TRBJ1-4, with 10 nucleotides matching TRBD1. There are 14 residues in the CDR3. J was trimmed by 6 bases and V by 4 bases; bases with no gene match: 2. Germline V CDR1 and CDR2: SEHNR, FQNEAQ (reference sequence). The CDR3 DNA is TGTGCCAGCAGCTCGGACAGGGGGTATGAAAAACTGTTTTTT. The encoded protein is CASSSDRGYEKLFF.

This clone has only one observation. The chain uses TRBV7-3 and TRBJ2-5; D might be TRBD1 or TRBD2, each matching 5 bases. The V end was cut by 2 bases, the J end by 6 bases, with 13 bases between. CDR1 SGHTA and CDR2 FQGTGA come from the germline V gene. There are 14 residues in the CDR3. The CDR3 DNA is TGTGCCAGCAGCTTATGGGGACCGGGGAAGACCCAGTACTTC. Amino acid sequence: CASSLWGPGKTQYF.

The chain links TRBV18 to TRBJ1-2; D might be TRBD1 (5 bases). Germline CDR1 KGHSH, CDR2 LQKENI. This CDR3 has 13 amino acids. The V end lost 0 bases, the J end lost 8 bases, and 10 bases lay between the germline ends. The CDR3 here is CASSPPGTSGYTF. For the CDR3, the DNA is TGTGCCAGCTCACCACCAGGGACCTCCGGCTACACCTTC.

The sample holds many counts of this clone. J is TRBJ1-1 and V is TRBV5-1; TRBD1 matches at 9 bases. J lost 8 bases, V lost 3 bases, and 2 bases had no gene match. The CDR3 spans 12 residues. CDR1 is SGHRS and CDR2 is YFSETQ in the germline V gene. The CDR3, as DNA: TGCGCCAGCAGCTGGGACAGGGAAGAAGCTTTCTTT. This gives the protein CASSWDREEAFF. The variable domain in full, with the rest retrieved from reference TRBV5-1 and TRBJ1-1, is KAGVTQTPRYLIKTRGQQVTLSCSPISGHRSVSWYQQTPGQGLQFLFEYFSETQRNKGNFPGRFSGRQFSNSRSEMNVSTLELGDSALYLCASSWDREEAFFGQGTRLTVV.

The genes are TRBV6-1 and TRBJ2-2, with 7 bases aligning to TRBD2. Trimming took 2 bases from V and 3 from J; bases not matched to a gene: 9. The CDR3 length is 17 residues. Germline loops: CDR1 MNHNS, CDR2 SASEGT. CDR3 in DNA: TGTGCCAGCAGTGAACATTTTAGAGGGAGGGACACCGGGGAGCTGTTTTTT. This translates into CASSEHFRGRDTGELFF.

The chain links TRBV30 to TRBJ1-3; D is undetermined. There are 16 residues in the CDR3. The germline gives CDR1 GTSNPN, CDR2 SVGIG (reference sequence). V was pared by 3 bases and J by 2 bases, with 17 bases between. The CDR3 bases are TGTGCCTGGAGGGAATACCGGTCCCTCCCTGGAAACACCATATATTTT. Its translation is CAWREYRSLPGNTIYF.

The chain employs TRBV7-6 and TRBJ2-6; 14 nucleotides line up with TRBD2. CDR3 length: 17 residues. V lost 5 bases to trimming and J lost 2 bases; unmatched junction nucleotides: 2. CDR1 and CDR2 from the germline V gene are SGHVS and FNYEAQ. CDR3 sequence: CASSRGLAGAGANVLTF. The CDR3 bases are TGTGCCAGCAGCCGGGGACTAGCGGGAGCTGGGGCCAACGTCCTGACTTTC.

This clone was seen a handful of times. It differs at one base from a far larger clone, so likely a read error. The genes are TRBV27 and TRBJ2-5; possibly TRBD2 for D (5 bases). There are 13 residues in the CDR3. CDR1 is MNHEY, CDR2 SMNVEV, per germline (reference sequence). In DNA, the CDR3 is TGTGCCAGCAGTTTATCGGAGGAAGATACCCAGTACTTC. Amino acid sequence: CASSLSEEDTQYF.

V is TRBV6-4 and J is TRBJ2-3; 10 bases fit TRBD2. CDR1 and CDR2 from the germline V gene are MRHNA and SNTAGT. The length of the CDR3 is 17 residues. With V trimmed by 6 bases and J by 4 bases, 13 bases remained unmatched. The CDR3 nucleotides read TGTGCCAGCAGCCCCCGAGGAGCGGGAGGGGGATCAGATACGCAGTATTTT. It codes for CASSPRGAGGGSDTQYF.

The chain combines TRBV13 with TRBJ2-7; 8 bases agree with TRBD2. The CDR3 runs to 16 residues. Unmatched junction bases numbered 13, after V lost 5 bases and J lost 4 bases. Germline CDR1 is PRHDT and CDR2 is FYEKMQ (reference sequence). The CDR3 DNA reads as TGTGCCAGCAGCCTGCTTGGTGCGGGAGGAGGGTACGAGCAGTACTTC. The encoded protein is CASSLLGAGGGYEQYF.

The rearrangement links TRBV20-1 to TRBJ2-7; no clear D gene. The CDR3 is 11 amino acids. Trimming pared 3 bases from V and 4 bases from J, leaving 7 bases between. Germline-derived CDR1 and CDR2 are DFQATT and SNEGSKA (reference sequence). In DNA form, the CDR3 reads TGCAGTGCTAGTAACCAGTACGAGCAGTACTTC. Its protein product is CSASNQYEQYF.

The chain employs TRBV30 and TRBJ1-5, with a tentative D call TRBD1 (5 bases). Germline V gene sequence: CDR1 GTSNPN, CDR2 SVGIG (reference sequence). This CDR3 contains 13 residues. With 2 bases removed from V and 7 bases from J, the gap between germline ends came to 12 bases. CDR3 sequence: CAWSYGGGQPQHF. CDR3 nucleotide sequence: TGTGCCTGGAGTTACGGGGGGGGGCAGCCCCAGCATTTT.

This rearrangement joins TRBV11-2 to TRBJ2-7; TRBD2 agrees at 10 bases. This CDR3 is built from 15 residues. V shed 3 bases and J 5 bases; nucleotides not matched to a gene: 7. The germline V gene encodes CDR1 SGHAT and CDR2 FQNNGV. This CDR3 is CASSFPLAGDHEQYF. In nucleotides, the CDR3 is TGTGCCAGCAGCTTCCCTCTAGCGGGAGACCACGAGCAGTACTTC.